These 29 T cell receptor beta chains came from one sample sequenced in a study of shared clonotypes between healthy human individuals. Measured with immunoSEQ multiplex PCR; TCRdb has only the in-frame clones, and not every one. The sample carries approximately 2,000,000 clones, 92% recorded once. Input material: naive CD4+ T cells from PBMCs. As to subset: CD45RA+ positively selected. The receptors come from a man aged 18 to 30 in good health. Some clones in this sample may be carry-over from other donors' samples.

The chain employs TRBV2 and TRBJ2-1; 12 bases align to TRBD2. The V gene's germline CDR1 is SNHLY and CDR2 FYNNEI. The V segment lost 4 bases and the J segment 5 bases; nucleotides outside the gene matches: 6. The CDR3 is made up of 16 amino acids. The CDR3 sequence is CASSVRLAGANNEQFF. Here the CDR3 DNA reads TGTGCCAGCAGTGTACGACTAGCGGGAGCCAACAATGAGCAGTTCTTC.

The chain carries TRBV19 and TRBJ1-4, with D unclear. Trimming removed 5 bases from V and 3 bases from J, with 16 bases in between. CDR3 length equals 16 residues. Looked up from germline, CDR1 is LNHDA and CDR2 is SQIVND (reference sequence). The DNA of the CDR3 is TGTGCCAGTAGTCCCGGGTCAACCACGGCTAATGAAAAACTGTTTTTT. Translating gives CASSPGSTTANEKLFF.

The chain couples TRBV6-5 to TRBJ1-1, with D possibly matching TRBD1 (5 bases). Trimming removed 6 bases from V and 9 bases from J, with 14 bases in between. Germline CDR1 reads MNHEY; CDR2 reads SVGAGI. The CDR3 sequence is 12 residues long. The CDR3 nucleotides read TGTGCCAGCAGCCCAGGGACGGCCAAAGCTTTCTTT. The encoded protein is CASSPGTAKAFF.

CDR3 sequence reads: CASSRRQGQNTIYF. CDR3 bases: TGTGCCAGCAGCCGCCGACAGGGTCAGAACACCATATATTTT. The V call is TRBV7-2, the J call TRBJ1-3; 7 bases are shared with TRBD1. This CDR3 is built from 14 residues. Germline CDR1 SGHTA, CDR2 FQGNSA. V shed 5 bases, J shed 7 bases, and the junction held 8 bases outside the gene matches.

The chain uses TRBV5-1 and TRBJ2-5, with D possibly matching TRBD2 (5 bases). The V end was cut by 0 bases, the J end by 5 bases, with 14 bases between. The length of the CDR3 is 15 residues. Per the germline V gene, CDR1 is SGHRS and CDR2 is YFSETQ. The CDR3 region is CASSLVRTTGETQYF. The CDR3 DNA is TGCGCCAGCAGCTTGGTCCGGACCACGGGGGAGACCCAGTACTTC.

This chain links TRBV6-1 with TRBJ2-1; D gene unclear. The CDR3 has 15 residues. The V gene's germline CDR1 is MNHNS and CDR2 SASEGT. Trimming stripped 2 bases from V and 4 bases from J, with 12 bases between. The CDR3 bases are TGTGCCAGCAGTGAAATGAACACCAGGTACAATGAGCAGTTCTTC. Translation: CASSEMNTRYNEQFF.

This chain joins TRBV28 and TRBJ2-7; 10 bases match TRBD2. V lost 4 bases and J lost 8; bases outside the gene matches: 8. This CDR3 has 14 residues. Looked up from germline, CDR1 is MDHEN and CDR2 is SYDVKM. The CDR3 DNA sequence: TGTGCCAGCAGTTCAAGCGGGAGGGCCGGAAAGCAGTACTTC. Translating it yields CASSSSGRAGKQYF.

The chain has TRBV15 and TRBJ1-4; D perhaps matches TRBD1 (5 bases). V lost 8 bases to trimming and J lost 7 bases, with 14 bases between them. CDR1 is LNHNV, CDR2 YYDKDF, per germline (reference sequence). This CDR3 is built from 13 residues. The CDR3 sequence is CATGGDEGEKLFF. Here the CDR3 DNA reads TGTGCCACCGGGGGGGATGAGGGTGAAAAACTGTTTTTT.

Regarding this clone: The junction does not match germline at one end; this may be a read error. The V gene is TRBV6-5, the J gene TRBJ2-7, with D tentatively TRBD1 (5 bases). CDR3 length: 12 residues. Germline CDR1 MNHEY, CDR2 SVGAGI. The CDR3 loop reads CASSYSSRQPTF. As DNA, the CDR3 is TGTGCCAGCAGTTACTCGAGTCGACAGCCGACCTTC.

J is TRBJ2-1 and V is TRBV6-1; D is unresolved. Germline V lookup: CDR1 MNHNS, CDR2 SASEGT. The CDR3 runs 12 residues. V shed 5 bases and J shed 9 bases, with 11 bases lying between them. As DNA, the CDR3 is TGTGCCAGCAGTCTGGCGGATGGTGAGCAGTTCTTC. Amino acids: CASSLADGEQFF.

CDR3 residues: CASSTRQGSYNEQFF. CDR3 bases: TGTGCCAGCAGCACCCGACAGGGCTCCTACAATGAGCAGTTCTTC. The chain recombines TRBV9 with TRBJ2-1; 7 nucleotides agree with TRBD1. Germline lookup yields CDR1 SGDLS and CDR2 YYNGEE. Germline trimming cut 4 bases from V and 0 bases from J; bases unmatched to any gene: 4. CDR3 length equals 15 residues. Based on the CDR3 plus reference TRBV9 and TRBJ2-1, the full variable domain is DSGVTQTPKHLITATGQRVTLRCSPRSGDLSVYWYQQSLDQGLQFLIQYYNGEERAKGNILERFSAQQFPDLHSELNLSSLELGDSALYFCASSTRQGSYNEQFFGPGTRLTVL.

This rearrangement joins TRBV7-8 to TRBJ1-1; 9 bases are a match to TRBD1. This CDR3 has 14 amino acids. CDR1 and CDR2 from the germline V gene are SGHVS and FQNEAQ. The V segment lost 5 bases and the J segment 4 bases; nucleotides outside the gene matches: 5. The CDR3 nucleotides are TGTGCCAGCAGCCTCCGGGACAGGGCCACTGAAGCTTTCTTT. This codes for CASSLRDRATEAFF. Filled out from reference TRBV7-8 and TRBJ1-1, the complete variable domain reads GAGVSQSPRYKVAKRGQDVALRCDPISGHVSLFWYQQALGQGPEFLTYFQNEAQLDKSGLPSDRFFAERPEGSVSTLKIQRTQQEDSAVYLCASSLRDRATEAFFGQGTRLTVV.

The rearrangement joins TRBV29-1 to TRBJ2-1; D is undetermined. V dropped 2 bases and J dropped 10 bases, with 18 bases sitting between them. CDR3 length equals 14 residues. Germline loops: CDR1 SQVTM, CDR2 ANQGSEA. The CDR3 DNA reads as TGCAGCGTTGAACCTAGAGTTTGGTCGAACGAGCAGTTCTTC. It codes for CSVEPRVWSNEQFF.

This clone was seen once. At the DNA level, this CDR3 is encoded by other sequences in the same sample as well. The rearrangement joins TRBV5-6 to TRBJ1-2; possibly TRBD1 for D (5 bases). The germline V gene has CDR1 SGHDT and CDR2 YYEEEE. Trimming shortened V by 0 bases and J by 2 bases, and 8 bases separated the two germline ends. This CDR3 comprises 14 residues. CDR3 amino acids: CASSLGQLNYGYTF. DNA for the CDR3: TGTGCCAGCAGCTTGGGACAGCTGAACTATGGCTACACCTTC.

This chain connects TRBV4-1 to TRBJ1-5; TRBD1 is a possible D gene (6 bases). This CDR3 contains 17 residues. Germline loops: CDR1 MGHRA, CDR2 YSYEKL. Trimming removed 4 bases from V and 1 base from J, with 17 bases in between. CDR3 nucleotide sequence: TGCGCCAGCAGCCGCCTGGTAGGGGGAGGGAGCAATCAGCCCCAGCATTTT. Translating it yields CASSRLVGGGSNQPQHF.

The CDR3 is CASSLGWDEQFF. The CDR3 nucleotides read TGTGCCAGCAGCTTAGGGTGGGATGAGCAGTTCTTC. The V call is TRBV7-8, the J call TRBJ2-1; no clear D gene. From germline, CDR1 is SGHVS and CDR2 FQNEAQ. Trimming stripped 1 base from V and 8 bases from J, with 6 bases between. The CDR3 covers 12 residues.

The chain carries TRBV9 and TRBJ1-2; D possibly corresponds to TRBD1 (6 bases). This CDR3 region has 13 residues. The V end lost 0 bases, the J end lost 8 bases, and 11 bases lay between the germline ends. CDR1 SGDLS and CDR2 YYNGEE come from the germline V gene. The CDR3 protein is CASSVDRVGGYTF. The CDR3 DNA follows: TGTGCCAGCAGCGTAGACAGGGTCGGGGGCTACACCTTC.

The gene calls are TRBV9 and TRBJ1-1; D uncertain. The CDR3 extends over 14 amino acids. Trimming removed 0 bases at V and 6 bases at J, with 12 bases between. In germline, CDR1 is SGDLS, CDR2 YYNGEE. CDR3 sequence: CASSVVQRESEAFF. Written as DNA, the CDR3 is TGTGCCAGCAGCGTAGTCCAGAGGGAGTCTGAAGCTTTCTTT.

The CDR3 nucleotides read TGTGCCAGCTCACTATATCTCGGAGGCTCGGACACCGGGGAGCTGTTTTTT. Residues: CASSLYLGGSDTGELFF. This chain uses TRBV18 with TRBJ2-2; D is perhaps TRBD2 (5 bases). The CDR3 sequence is 17 residues long. V was cut by 4 bases and J by 3 bases, with 18 bases left in between. The germline V gene encodes CDR1 KGHSH and CDR2 LQKENI. The complete variable domain, with remaining parts taken from reference TRBV18 and TRBJ2-2, reads NAGVMQNPRHLVRRRGQEARLRCSPMKGHSHVYWYRQLPEEGLKFMVYLQKENIIDESGMPKERFSAEFPKEGPSILRIQQVVRGDSAAYFCASSLYLGGSDTGELFFGEGSRLTVL.

The chain recombines TRBV18 with TRBJ2-7; 7 bases line up with TRBD1. V gave up 3 bases and J gave up 1 base; unmatched junction bases: 9. The CDR3 has 16 amino acids. Per germline, CDR1 KGHSH and CDR2 LQKENI. CDR3 nucleotide sequence: TGTGCCAGCTCACCTACTCGGGACAGCTTTTCCTACGAGCAGTACTTC. This gives the protein CASSPTRDSFSYEQYF. The full variable domain, rest sourced from reference TRBV18 and TRBJ2-7, is NAGVMQNPRHLVRRRGQEARLRCSPMKGHSHVYWYRQLPEEGLKFMVYLQKENIIDESGMPKERFSAEFPKEGPSILRIQQVVRGDSAAYFCASSPTRDSFSYEQYFGPGTRLTVT.

This clone was picked up one time. V usage is TRBV28 and J usage is TRBJ1-5; D gene ambiguous. The V gene's germline CDR1 is MDHEN and CDR2 SYDVKM. This CDR3 is 17 amino acids long. V was shortened by 6 bases and J by 0 bases, with 18 bases between the two germline ends. This CDR3 reads CASSPARGTYSNQPQHF. CDR3 DNA sequence: TGTGCCAGCAGCCCGGCTCGGGGAACCTATAGCAATCAGCCCCAGCATTTT.

This clone is a singleton in its sample. The V and J genes are TRBV10-3 and TRBJ2-3; D is perhaps TRBD2 (5 bases). CDR3 length: 15 amino acids. With 8 bases removed from V and 0 bases from J, the gap between germline ends came to 15 bases. Looked up from germline, CDR1 is ENHRY and CDR2 is SYGVKD. CDR3 protein: CAIQSGELSTDTQYF. CDR3 bases: TGTGCCATCCAGTCCGGGGAGTTAAGCACAGATACGCAGTATTTT.

V usage is TRBV6-5 and J usage is TRBJ1-2; D is undetermined. In germline, CDR1 is MNHEY, CDR2 SVGAGI. This CDR3 has 13 residues. With 6 bases removed from V and 3 bases from J, the gap between germline ends came to 11 bases. CDR3 sequence: CASSPVSDYGYTF. CDR3 DNA sequence: TGTGCCAGCAGCCCCGTCTCGGACTATGGCTACACCTTC.

V and J are TRBV15 and TRBJ2-5; D ambiguous. The V end was cut by 4 bases, the J end by 5 bases, with 11 bases between. CDR3 length equals 13 residues. Germline assignment: CDR1 LNHNV and CDR2 YYDKDF (reference sequence). The CDR3 loop reads CATSTGPWETQYF. The CDR3 coding sequence is TGTGCCACCAGCACAGGCCCGTGGGAGACCCAGTACTTC.

The chain employs TRBV28 and TRBJ1-3; D is ambiguous. Germline-derived CDR1 and CDR2 are MDHEN and SYDVKM. The CDR3 is 13 amino acids. Trimming left V 4 bases short and J 6 bases short, with 10 bases between. In nucleotides, the CDR3 is TGTGCCAGCAGTTCCGCCCCGGTAAACACCATATATTTT. Amino acid sequence: CASSSAPVNTIYF.

This clone was observed a few times. The chain links TRBV7-9 to TRBJ1-4; D call uncertain. This CDR3 spans 16 amino acids. The germline gives CDR1 SEHNR, CDR2 FQNEAQ (reference sequence). The V end lost 1 base, the J end lost 4 bases, and 13 bases lay between the germline ends. For the CDR3, the DNA is TGTGCCAGCAGCTTAGGGTCTAGTGGCAGTAATGAAAAACTGTTTTTT. Translating gives CASSLGSSGSNEKLFF.

This clone was observed a few times. The rearrangement joins TRBV30 to TRBJ1-1, with D perhaps TRBD1 (6 bases). This CDR3 contains 13 residues. The V end was cut by 2 bases, the J end by 5 bases, with 12 bases between. Germline V gene data show CDR1 as GTSNPN and CDR2 as SVGIG (reference sequence). The CDR3 loop reads CAWSQGGRTEAFF. For the CDR3, the DNA is TGTGCCTGGAGTCAAGGGGGGCGGACTGAAGCTTTCTTT.

The chain recombines TRBV5-8 with TRBJ2-3, with 13 bases lining up with TRBD2. V lost 0 bases to trimming and J lost 1 base; unmatched junction nucleotides: 11. The CDR3 sequence is 20 residues long. Germline CDR1 and CDR2: SGHTS and YDEGEE. The DNA of the CDR3 is TGTGCCAGCAGCTTGGAGAGGACTAGCGGGAGTTGGGGGCGCACAGATACGCAGTATTTT. This encodes CASSLERTSGSWGRTDTQYF. Variable domain in full (rest from reference TRBV5-8 and TRBJ2-3): EAGVTQSPTHLIKTRGQQATLRCSPISGHTSVYWYQQALGLGLQFLLWYDEGEERNRGNFPPRFSGRQFPNYSSELNVNALELEDSALYLCASSLERTSGSWGRTDTQYFGPGTRLTVL.

A note on this clone: Other DNA sequences in this sample translate to the same CDR3. The chain is built from TRBV5-4 and TRBJ2-5; D ambiguous. Trimming stripped 2 bases from V and 5 bases from J, with 7 bases between. CDR1 is SGHNT and CDR2 is YYREEE in the germline V gene (reference sequence). This CDR3 is built from 12 residues. The CDR3 protein is CASSLARETQYF. CDR3 bases: TGTGCCAGCAGCTTAGCTCGGGAGACCCAGTACTTC.